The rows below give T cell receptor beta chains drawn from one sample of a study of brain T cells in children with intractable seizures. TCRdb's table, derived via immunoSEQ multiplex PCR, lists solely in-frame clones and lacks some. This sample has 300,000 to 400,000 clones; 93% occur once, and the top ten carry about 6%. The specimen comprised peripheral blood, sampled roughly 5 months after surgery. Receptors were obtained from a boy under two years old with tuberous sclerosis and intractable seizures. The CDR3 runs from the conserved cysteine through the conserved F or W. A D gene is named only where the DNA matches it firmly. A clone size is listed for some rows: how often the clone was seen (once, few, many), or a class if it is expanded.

cdr3_nt: TGTGCCAGCAGCCCAGGTGGAGGCGAGACATCACCCCTCCACTTT
cdr3_aa: CASSPGGGETSPLHF
j_call: TRBJ1-6
d_call: -
v_call: TRBV14
clone_size: -

cdr3_nt: TGCAGTGCTAGTATTGGGACAGGCCATTCACCCCTCCACTTT
cdr3_aa: CSASIGTGHSPLHF
j_call: TRBJ1-6
d_call: TRBD1
v_call: TRBV20-1
clone_size: -

cdr3_nt: TGTGCCAGCAGCGGAGCCCGTGGGGAGCTGTTTTTT
cdr3_aa: CASSGARGELFF
j_call: TRBJ2-2
d_call: -
v_call: TRBV9
clone_size: -

cdr3_nt: TGCGCCAGCAGCGTCGGGACAAACTCCTACAATGAGCAGTTCTTC
cdr3_aa: CASSVGTNSYNEQFF
j_call: TRBJ2-1
d_call: -
v_call: TRBV5-1
clone_size: -

cdr3_nt: TGTGCCAGTAGTATAAGGAGAGGCTCCTATAATTCACCCCTCCACTTT
cdr3_aa: CASSIRRGSYNSPLHF
j_call: TRBJ1-6
d_call: -
v_call: TRBV19
clone_size: once

cdr3_nt: TGTGCCAGTAGTCCCGGACAGTTGAATCAGCCCCAGCATTTT
cdr3_aa: CASSPGQLNQPQHF
j_call: TRBJ1-5
d_call: -
v_call: TRBV19
clone_size: -

cdr3_nt: TGCACCAGCAGCCAATCGCGGGTGCGGCAGTACTTC
cdr3_aa: CTSSQSRVRQYF
j_call: TRBJ2-7
d_call: -
v_call: TRBV1
clone_size: -

cdr3_nt: TGTGCCAGCAGCCCCCCCCTGACTAGCCTTAAGATCAATGAGCAGTTCTTC
cdr3_aa: CASSPPLTSLKINEQFF
j_call: TRBJ2-1
d_call: TRBD2
v_call: TRBV14
clone_size: -

cdr3_nt: TGTGCCAGCAGCATATTGGACACCCTCTATGGCTACACCTTC
cdr3_aa: CASSILDTLYGYTF
j_call: TRBJ1-2
d_call: -
v_call: TRBV7-9
clone_size: -

cdr3_nt: TGTGCCAGCAGCTTTGGGACATCCTACTACGAGCAGTACTTC
cdr3_aa: CASSFGTSYYEQYF
j_call: TRBJ2-7
d_call: -
v_call: TRBV13
clone_size: once

cdr3_nt: TGTGCCAGCAGAACGGACGGTGCCTCCTACGAGCAGTACTTC
cdr3_aa: CASRTDGASYEQYF
j_call: TRBJ2-7
d_call: -
v_call: TRBV6-1
clone_size: -

cdr3_nt: TGCGCCAGCAGCTTAACAGGGGGCAATGGCTACACCTTC
cdr3_aa: CASSLTGGNGYTF
j_call: TRBJ1-2
d_call: TRBD1
v_call: TRBV5-1
clone_size: -

cdr3_nt: TGCGCCAGCAGCTTGGGTCTCAGGGACTCACCCCCCCACTTT
cdr3_aa: CASSLGLRDSPPHF
j_call: TRBJ1-6
d_call: -
v_call: TRBV5-1
clone_size: once

cdr3_nt: TGTGCCAGCAGTGAAGTGGGACAGGGGGGCACTGAAGCTTTCTTT
cdr3_aa: CASSEVGQGGTEAFF
j_call: TRBJ1-1
d_call: TRBD1
v_call: TRBV2
clone_size: -

cdr3_nt: TGTGCCAGCAGCGCCCAGGTCTACGAGCAGTACTTC
cdr3_aa: CASSAQVYEQYF
j_call: TRBJ2-7
d_call: -
v_call: TRBV7-9
clone_size: -

cdr3_nt: TGTGCCAGCAGCGTAGCAGGGGACGGATACGAGCAGTACTTC
cdr3_aa: CASSVAGDGYEQYF
j_call: TRBJ2-7
d_call: -
v_call: TRBV9
clone_size: -

cdr3_nt: TGTGCCAGCAGCCAGCTACAGGGCTACGAGCAGTACTTC
cdr3_aa: CASSQLQGYEQYF
j_call: TRBJ2-7
d_call: -
v_call: TRBV7-9
clone_size: -

cdr3_nt: TGTGCCAGCAGCCCCCGTGAGAACACTGAAGCTTTCTTT
cdr3_aa: CASSPRENTEAFF
j_call: TRBJ1-1
d_call: -
v_call: TRBV7-8
clone_size: -

cdr3_nt: TGTGCCAGCAGCAAAGGTCGAAAAGACAACCCAACTAACTATGGCTACACCTTC
cdr3_aa: CASSKGRKDNPTNYGYTF
j_call: TRBJ1-2
d_call: -
v_call: TRBV21-1
clone_size: -

cdr3_nt: TGCGCCAGCAGCCAAGAAGGGCAGGGGGCGCGGGAGCAGTACTTC
cdr3_aa: CASSQEGQGAREQYF
j_call: TRBJ2-7
d_call: TRBD1
v_call: TRBV4-1
clone_size: -

cdr3_nt: TGTGCCTGGTCTGCGACGGGTAATGAAAAACTGTTTTTT
cdr3_aa: CAWSATGNEKLFF
j_call: TRBJ1-4
d_call: -
v_call: TRBV30
clone_size: -

cdr3_nt: TGCGCCAGCAGCCAGAACCGGGACGCCAATCAGCCCCAGCATTTT
cdr3_aa: CASSQNRDANQPQHF
j_call: TRBJ1-5
d_call: -
v_call: TRBV4-1
clone_size: few

cdr3_nt: TGCGCCAGCACAAAGACTCCCGACAGGGGTGGTAATCAGCCCCAGCATTTT
cdr3_aa: CASTKTPDRGGNQPQHF
j_call: TRBJ1-5
d_call: TRBD1
v_call: TRBV10-1
clone_size: -

cdr3_nt: TGTGCCAGTAGTATCGGGCGGGGGGGCTTGGCAGATACGCAGTATTTT
cdr3_aa: CASSIGRGGLADTQYF
j_call: TRBJ2-3
d_call: TRBD2
v_call: TRBV19
clone_size: -

cdr3_nt: TGTGCCAGCTTCAGGGGGCCGGATAATTCACCCCTCCACTTT
cdr3_aa: CASFRGPDNSPLHF
j_call: TRBJ1-6
d_call: TRBD1
v_call: TRBV6-5
clone_size: -

cdr3_nt: TGTGCCAGCAGTACCCAACTAGCGGGTGGCGCAGATACGCAGTATTTT
cdr3_aa: CASSTQLAGGADTQYF
j_call: TRBJ2-3
d_call: TRBD2
v_call: TRBV14
clone_size: -

cdr3_nt: TGTGCCAGCAGCTTAGGGGCGAGTCAGCCCCAGCATTTT
cdr3_aa: CASSLGASQPQHF
j_call: TRBJ1-5
d_call: -
v_call: TRBV7-3
clone_size: -

cdr3_nt: TGTGCCAGCAGTGATAGGTACCGACTGCTTGAAAAACTGTTTTTT
cdr3_aa: CASSDRYRLLEKLFF
j_call: TRBJ1-4
d_call: -
v_call: TRBV25-1
clone_size: -

cdr3_nt: TGTGCCAGCAGCCAAGAAACAGGGTCTTATCACACTGAAGCTTTCTTT
cdr3_aa: CASSQETGSYHTEAFF
j_call: TRBJ1-1
d_call: -
v_call: TRBV3-1/TRBV3-2
clone_size: once

cdr3_nt: TGTGCCAGCAGCAGAGGTGGCGAGCAGTACTTC
cdr3_aa: CASSRGGEQYF
j_call: TRBJ2-7
d_call: -
v_call: TRBV9
clone_size: -

cdr3_nt: TGTGCCTCGGGTTTGGGGGCGGGAGAGACCCAGTACTTC
cdr3_aa: CASGLGAGETQYF
j_call: TRBJ2-5
d_call: -
v_call: TRBV4-2
clone_size: -

cdr3_nt: TGTGCCAGCAGTTTTAGTCACAGAAGCTCTGGAAACACCATATATTTT
cdr3_aa: CASSFSHRSSGNTIYF
j_call: TRBJ1-3
d_call: -
v_call: TRBV5-5
clone_size: -

cdr3_nt: TGTGCCAGCAGTCGGGACAATCCCTATAATTCACCCCTCCACTTT
cdr3_aa: CASSRDNPYNSPLHF
j_call: TRBJ1-6
d_call: -
v_call: TRBV6-5
clone_size: -

cdr3_nt: TGTGCCTGGACGGACTATACCGGGGAGCTGTTTTTT
cdr3_aa: CAWTDYTGELFF
j_call: TRBJ2-2
d_call: -
v_call: TRBV30
clone_size: -

cdr3_nt: TGTGCCAGCAGCCACGTCCCCACAGGGCTGGGATCTGAAGCTTTCTTT
cdr3_aa: CASSHVPTGLGSEAFF
j_call: TRBJ1-1
d_call: -
v_call: TRBV11-2
clone_size: -

cdr3_nt: TGCAGCGTTGAGGGGTCCTCCTACGAGCAGTACTTC
cdr3_aa: CSVEGSSYEQYF
j_call: TRBJ2-7
d_call: -
v_call: TRBV29-1
clone_size: -

cdr3_nt: TGCGCCAGCAGCCTGGGGGTTAAAATTCCGAAAAGGGAGTCTGGGGCCAACGTCCTGACTTTC
cdr3_aa: CASSLGVKIPKRESGANVLTF
j_call: TRBJ2-6
d_call: -
v_call: TRBV5-1
clone_size: -

cdr3_nt: TGTGCCAGCAGTCAAGCCCGGCTGGCCCGCGAGCAGTACTTC
cdr3_aa: CASSQARLAREQYF
j_call: TRBJ2-7
d_call: -
v_call: TRBV11-2
clone_size: -

cdr3_nt: TGTGCCAGCAGCCTAGGCACGGGAAACACCATATATTTT
cdr3_aa: CASSLGTGNTIYF
j_call: TRBJ1-3
d_call: -
v_call: TRBV7-9
clone_size: -

cdr3_nt: TGTGCCAGCCGCCGAGCTACCGAGCAGTTCTTC
cdr3_aa: CASRRATEQFF
j_call: TRBJ2-1
d_call: -
v_call: TRBV6-5
clone_size: -

cdr3_nt: TGTGCCAGCAGCGACCGGGACAGCAGTGAGACCCAGTACTTC
cdr3_aa: CASSDRDSSETQYF
j_call: TRBJ2-5
d_call: TRBD1
v_call: TRBV9
clone_size: -

cdr3_nt: TGTGCCAGCAGCGTGCGGGGGGGCTCCTACAATGAGCAGTTCTTC
cdr3_aa: CASSVRGGSYNEQFF
j_call: TRBJ2-1
d_call: TRBD2
v_call: TRBV7-2
clone_size: -

cdr3_nt: TGTGCCAGCAGCCGCCTGATTCAGCCCCAGCATTTT
cdr3_aa: CASSRLIQPQHF
j_call: TRBJ1-5
d_call: -
v_call: TRBV2
clone_size: -

cdr3_nt: TGTGCCAGCAGTGAATCCCTTGCGACAGGGAGGATCAATGAGCAGTTCTTC
cdr3_aa: CASSESLATGRINEQFF
j_call: TRBJ2-1
d_call: -
v_call: TRBV6-1
clone_size: -

cdr3_nt: TGTGCCAGCAGCTTTACATCGTCCGATACGCAGTATTTT
cdr3_aa: CASSFTSSDTQYF
j_call: TRBJ2-3
d_call: -
v_call: TRBV9
clone_size: -

cdr3_nt: TGTGCCAGCAAGACCTTCGACGGGGGGAGATCACCCCTCCACTTT
cdr3_aa: CASKTFDGGRSPLHF
j_call: TRBJ1-6
d_call: -
v_call: TRBV27
clone_size: -

cdr3_nt: TGTGCCTGGAGTGTAAATGCAGGGGCCAACGTCCTGACTTTC
cdr3_aa: CAWSVNAGANVLTF
j_call: TRBJ2-6
d_call: -
v_call: TRBV30
clone_size: -

cdr3_nt: TGTGCCAGCAGCTTAGGGAGAAACTCCTACGAGCAGTACTTC
cdr3_aa: CASSLGRNSYEQYF
j_call: TRBJ2-7
d_call: -
v_call: TRBV11-1
clone_size: -

cdr3_nt: TGTGCCTGGAATAGCGCGAACAATGAGCAGTTCTTC
cdr3_aa: CAWNSANNEQFF
j_call: TRBJ2-1
d_call: -
v_call: TRBV30
clone_size: -

cdr3_nt: TGTGCCAGCAGTTATCGTCCCAGGTACTCCTACAATGAGCAGTTCTTC
cdr3_aa: CASSYRPRYSYNEQFF
j_call: TRBJ2-1
d_call: -
v_call: TRBV6-6
clone_size: -

cdr3_nt: TGTGCCTGGAGTGTATGGCGGGGGTACACTGAAGCTTTCTTT
cdr3_aa: CAWSVWRGYTEAFF
j_call: TRBJ1-1
d_call: -
v_call: TRBV30
clone_size: -

cdr3_nt: TGTGCCAGCAGTGAACGCGAATTCGGGGTTCTTACCACCTTC
cdr3_aa: CASSEREFGVLTTF
j_call: TRBJ1-2
d_call: -
v_call: TRBV6-1
clone_size: -

cdr3_nt: TGTGCCAGCCGACTAGCGGAGAACACCGGGGAGCTGTTTTTT
cdr3_aa: CASRLAENTGELFF
j_call: TRBJ2-2
d_call: TRBD2
v_call: TRBV18
clone_size: -

cdr3_nt: TGTGCCAGCATCCGACTAGCGGGGAACACCGGGGAGCTGTTTTTT
cdr3_aa: CASIRLAGNTGELFF
j_call: TRBJ2-2
d_call: TRBD2
v_call: TRBV7-9
clone_size: few

cdr3_nt: TGCGCCAGCAGTTTGACTGCGGCCGGGGGCAATCAGCCCCAGCATTTT
cdr3_aa: CASSLTAAGGNQPQHF
j_call: TRBJ1-5
d_call: -
v_call: TRBV4-1
clone_size: once